This T cell receptor beta chain was captured in a study of blood T cell repertoires in COVID-19 (TCRdb year 2020). As for the study more broadly: Samples covering the acute and convalescent phases of COVID-19 were provided by collaborators in the United States, Italy and Spain. Sample metadata almost always included a de-identified subject ID, COVID-19 status, age in years and sex. The prospective study material was composed of cDNA or gDNA derived from T cells, B-cell-depleted T cells, or PBMCs. Deeply sampled blood TCRbeta repertoires from subjects exposed to, actively infected with, or recovered from COVID-19 were included in the dataset. Samples came from the ongoing ImmuneRACE study (first 160 participants) plus 1,254 subjects from 6 global collaborators. HLA class I and class II types, where available, came from metadata supplied by the sample provider rather than from assay-based typing. A freely available public database, intended as a resource for researchers studying the immune response to SARS-CoV-2, is where the repertoires were released.

On the study overall, not on this receptor specifically: How much clinical and demographic metadata was included differed by source and by participant, and the metadata was provided uncurated.

In Seattle, one collaborating source enrolled patients while the infection was active and tracked those patients longitudinally over the course of disease. The collaborating institutions used their own protocols to collect whole blood in K2EDTA tubes. Collaborator samples were shipped for TCRbeta analysis as frozen whole blood, isolated PBMCs, or DNA extracted from either sample type. Details on this clone: Its antigen is currently not known. The input lacks base qualities; no much larger clone sits a single base away.

TCRbeta CDR3 regions were amplified from genomic DNA using the immunoSEQ Assay, a bias-controlled multiplex PCR. In the source study's methods: The number of nucleated cells in each sample was estimated from the amplification of reference gene primers within the assay. Sequence reads were collapsed and filtered to measure the absolute abundance of every unique TCRbeta CDR3 rearrangement. Productive Simpson clonality was computed per sample as the square root of Simpson's diversity index over productive rearrangements. Held by TCRdb, this immuneACCESS table contains in-frame sequences only and omits some clones. Under half of the omission traces to an unresolved V gene where checked; the cause of the rest is unknown. V and J calls and clone size are given by that table; D and trimming were obtained from the DNA. The sample table contains fewer than 300,000 clones; only one count was recorded for approximately 88% of them. The ten top clones hold around 1.6% of the sample.

The CDR3 runs 16 residues from the cysteine to the phenylalanine. Of all the DNA, just the CDR3 is kept, 48 bases in frame from base 1. From a lookup of the germline V gene, CDR1 and CDR2 are SGHNT and YENEEA. Cut back by 5 bases and 2 bases, the V and J ends lie 19 bases apart. The specimen sequenced was peripheral blood. The rearranged chain carries TRBV11-3 and TRBJ2-7; the D segment could be TRBD1, given 5 matching bases. This clonotype was sampled from a human donor with COVID-19, enrolled during active disease. The donor label of this sample is uncertain. The CDR3 here reads CASSRTEGQGTYEQYF. The bases are TGTGCCAGCAGCCGAACGGAAGGGCAGGGAACCTACGAGCAGTACTTC. When the CDR3 is completed using the reference TRBV11-3 and TRBJ2-7 genes on either side, the full variable domain is EAGVVQSPRYKIIEKKQPVAFWCNPISGHNTLYWYLQNLGQGPELLIRYENEEAVDDSQLPKDRFSAERLKGVDSTLKIQPAELGDSAVYLCASSRTEGQGTYEQYFGPGTRLTVT.